The 21 T cell receptor beta chains below were found in one sample sequenced in a study of blood T cell repertoires in COVID-19. Profiled with immunoSEQ multiplex PCR; TCRdb holds only in-frame clones, not every one. The repertoire holds a few hundred thousand clones, with around four fifths as singletons. What was sequenced was peripheral blood. The receptor source for this set is a man aged 25 to 40 with active or convalescent COVID-19.

The chain has TRBV18 and TRBJ1-1; possibly TRBD1 for D (5 bases). The CDR3 totals 15 residues. CDR1 is KGHSH and CDR2 is LQKENI in the germline V gene. Between the trimmed V and J ends, which lost 1 base and 5 bases, there was a span of 14 bases. This CDR3 is CASSPLTESRTEAFF. The CDR3 DNA reads as TGTGCCAGCTCACCACTGACAGAAAGCCGGACTGAAGCTTTCTTT.

This clone was counted a single time. The chain joins TRBV7-9 to TRBJ2-4; D possibly corresponds to TRBD1 (6 bases). Germline-derived CDR1 and CDR2 are SEHNR and FQNEAQ (reference sequence). The CDR3 has 14 amino acids. V gave up 1 base and J gave up 9 bases, with 13 bases separating them. CDR3 sequence (DNA): TGTGCCAGCAGCTTAGAAGAGGGCAGGGGCATTCAGTACTTC. It codes for CASSLEEGRGIQYF.

The chain is built from TRBV4-3 and TRBJ1-5; TRBD1 matches 9 bases. V dropped 4 bases and J dropped 7; count of bases not matched to a gene: 11. Germline V gives CDR1 LGHNA, CDR2 YSLEER. The CDR3 loop spans 16 amino acids. Here the CDR3 DNA reads TGCGCCAGCAGCCGAAATTACAGGGGGCCAGACCAGCCCCAGCATTTT. Its translation is CASSRNYRGPDQPQHF.

V usage is TRBV7-2 and J usage is TRBJ2-3, with D tentatively TRBD2 (5 bases). The CDR3 sequence is 14 residues long. CDR1 and CDR2 (germline): SGHTA, FQGNSA. V lost 2 bases and J 3 bases, leaving 9 bases between the germline ends. The CDR3 DNA sequence: TGTGCCAGCAGCTTATCACGAGGGACAGATACGCAGTATTTT. Translating it yields CASSLSRGTDTQYF.

The gene calls are TRBV19 and TRBJ2-7, with D perhaps matching TRBD1 (5 bases). The CDR3 has 15 amino acids. Trimming pared 6 bases from V and 3 bases from J, leaving 18 bases between. Germline V lookup: CDR1 LNHDA, CDR2 SQIVND (reference sequence). The CDR3 sequence is CASSLRGQGIYEQYF. In DNA, the CDR3 is TGTGCCAGTAGCCTCCGAGGTCAGGGAATCTACGAGCAGTACTTC.

The chain joins TRBV19 to TRBJ1-2; no firm D call. The V and J ends lost 0 bases and 5 bases respectively, with 16 bases between them. The V gene's germline CDR1 is LNHDA and CDR2 SQIVND (reference sequence). The CDR3 loop spans 16 amino acids. The chain's CDR3 is CASSIDTSSSIYGYTF. CDR3 in DNA: TGTGCCAGTAGTATAGACACGAGCTCCTCTATATATGGCTACACCTTC.

The chain carries TRBV4-2 and TRBJ2-1, with a weak D call TRBD2 (5 bases). There are 16 residues in the CDR3. Germline V gene data show CDR1 as LGHNA and CDR2 as YNFKEQ. Deletions cut 0 bases from V and 1 base from J, with 10 bases between. CDR3 in amino acids: CASSQEGGSSYNEQFF. The CDR3 DNA follows: TGTGCCAGCAGCCAAGAAGGTGGGAGTTCCTACAATGAGCAGTTCTTC.

This chain links TRBV4-1 with TRBJ1-6; TRBD1 aligns across 7 bases. Germline CDR1 reads MGHRA; CDR2 reads YSYEKL. The CDR3 extends over 16 amino acids. V lost 2 bases, J lost 0 bases, and 1 base stayed unmatched. CDR3 nucleotides: TGCGCCAGCAGCCAAAGGGACAGCTCCTATAATTCACCCCTCCACTTT. It is translated as CASSQRDSSYNSPLHF.

The V gene is TRBV5-4, the J gene TRBJ2-5; a possible D gene is TRBD2 (6 bases). The length of the CDR3 is 15 residues. Germline CDR1 is SGHNT and CDR2 is YYREEE (reference sequence). Trimming left V 2 bases short and J 2 bases short, with 13 bases between. This CDR3 reads CASSFQRAGQETQYF. CDR3 sequence (DNA): TGTGCCAGCAGCTTCCAGCGGGCGGGTCAAGAGACCCAGTACTTC.

In this sample, this clone turned up a few times. This chain joins TRBV6-1 and TRBJ1-5; 8 bases agree with TRBD1. This CDR3 has 17 amino acids. The trim removed 4 bases at V and 4 bases at J, leaving 12 bases unmatched. CDR1 MNHNS and CDR2 SASEGT come from the germline V gene. CDR3 protein: CASSGSGTGNSNQPQHF. CDR3 bases: TGTGCCAGCAGTGGCTCCGGGACAGGTAATTCGAATCAGCCCCAGCATTTT.

The chain is built from TRBV19 and TRBJ1-2; possible D gene TRBD1, 6 bases. Trimming took off 3 bases at V and 4 bases at J, with 24 bases between the two ends. CDR3 length: 18 residues. Germline values: CDR1 LNHDA, CDR2 SQIVND (reference sequence). CDR3 sequence (DNA): TGTGCCAGTAGTATTTTAGGCCTTTGGACAGTAGACATCTATGGCTACACCTTC. Protein product: CASSILGLWTVDIYGYTF.

The J gene is TRBJ2-7, the V gene TRBV14, with D perhaps matching TRBD2 (5 bases). The CDR3 is made up of 13 amino acids. Deletions cut 4 bases from V and 9 bases from J, with 16 bases between. Germline V gene lookup returns CDR1 SGHDN and CDR2 FVKESK. The CDR3 loop is CASSPDEGSTQYF. CDR3 DNA sequence: TGTGCCAGCAGCCCCGATGAGGGTTCGACGCAGTACTTC.

The CDR3, as DNA: TGCGCCAGCAGCTTGAACTGGTCAGGGAACTATGGCTACACCTTC. This gives the protein CASSLNWSGNYGYTF. V and J are TRBV5-1 and TRBJ1-2; D perhaps matches TRBD1 (5 bases). The CDR3 is 15 residues long. V was pared by 1 base and J by 2 bases, with 12 bases between. CDR1 and CDR2 (germline): SGHRS, YFSETQ.

V gene TRBV5-4 combines with J gene TRBJ2-7; 9 positions match TRBD2. The germline CDR1 and CDR2 sequences are SGHNT and YYREEE (reference sequence). Unmatched junction bases numbered 4, after V lost 2 bases and J lost 4 bases. The CDR3 sequence is 14 residues long. Here the CDR3 reads CASSFSLAGYEQYF. DNA of the CDR3: TGTGCCAGCAGCTTTAGCCTAGCGGGATACGAGCAGTACTTC.

DNA for the CDR3: TGTGCCAGCAGCTTTGGCAGCGAATTCACAGATACGCAGTATTTT. Its protein is CASSFGSEFTDTQYF. The J gene is TRBJ2-3, the V gene TRBV5-5; no definite D call. The germline gives CDR1 SGHKS, CDR2 YYEKEE (reference sequence). V was trimmed by 2 bases and J by 2 bases, leaving 12 bases between them. The CDR3 length is 15 residues.

The gene calls are TRBV7-6 and TRBJ2-2; 7 bases align to TRBD2. This CDR3 has 17 amino acids. Germline lookup yields CDR1 SGHVS and CDR2 FNYEAQ. V lost 2 bases to trimming and J lost 1 base; unmatched junction nucleotides: 7. CDR3 bases: TGTGCCAGCAGCTTATCAGGCGGGAGCCTGAACACCGGGGAGCTGTTTTTT. Protein product: CASSLSGGSLNTGELFF.

On this clone itself: The DNA is omitted, as the CDR3 cannot be located on it reliably, and the CDR3 follows TCRdb's listing. The genes are TRBV20-1 and TRBJ2-1; the D call TRBD2 from the table was never checked on the DNA. Germline V gene lookup returns CDR1 DFQATT and CDR2 SNEGSKA (reference sequence). The CDR3 length is 20 residues, termini included. CDR3 sequence reads: CSASLIPGLAGVKYFGEQFF.

This clone has only a few counts. The chain joins TRBV4-1 to TRBJ1-2; weak D call: TRBD1 (6 bases). V shed 0 bases and J shed 10 bases, with 12 bases lying between them. In germline, CDR1 is MGHRA, CDR2 YSYEKL. This CDR3 has 13 amino acids. The CDR3 sequence: CASSQDLGQSYTF. The CDR3 DNA reads TGCGCCAGCAGCCAAGATCTTGGACAGTCCTACACCTTC.

This chain joins TRBV3-1 (or the pseudogene TRBV3-2) and TRBJ1-3; D uncertain. Looked up from germline, CDR1 is LGHDT and CDR2 is YNNKEL (reference sequence). Trimming took 4 bases from V and 2 from J, leaving 15 bases between them. The CDR3 sequence is 16 residues long. DNA of the CDR3: TGTGCCAGCAGCCCTCCCTCCCCGAGGGCTGGAAACACCATATATTTT. Encoded protein: CASSPPSPRAGNTIYF.

This chain connects TRBV12-5 to TRBJ2-3; D gene ambiguous. The CDR3 has 12 amino acids. V was cut by 4 bases and J by 6 bases, with 8 bases left in between. Per the germline V gene, CDR1 is LGHNT and CDR2 is FRNRAP. The CDR3 DNA is TGTGCTAGTGGTTCCGAGAGTGATACGCAGTATTTT. Translating it yields CASGSESDTQYF.

The CDR3 DNA reads TGCGCCAGCAGCGGTCAAGGGGCGTCCGAGCAGTACTTC. Protein sequence: CASSGQGASEQYF. The chain uses TRBV5-1 and TRBJ2-7, with D perhaps matching TRBD1 (5 bases). Deletions cut 4 bases from V and 6 bases from J, with 14 bases between. The V gene's germline CDR1 is SGHRS and CDR2 YFSETQ. The CDR3 covers 13 residues.